The clone carrying this T cell receptor beta chain was found many times. Antigen specificity is unknown. These data belong to a study of molecular identifiers for immune sequencing clone quantification. General study points: Among effectors, clones above 20 RNA copies held over 97% of molecules; among naive cells, under 1%.

Germline V gene lookup returns CDR1 LGHNA and CDR2 YSLEER. V was clipped by 0 bases and J by 14 bases, with 17 bases between them. The CDR3 covers 14 residues. Sorting captured naive CD8 T cells as CD8+CD4-CCR7+CD45RA+. TCRdb passed the PCR reads through MiXCR, listing each CDR3 protein once. Of some 9,800 distinct CDR3 sequences in the sample, roughly 18% were seen once. The genes are TRBV4-3 and TRBJ2-1; D is possibly TRBD1 (5 bases). The TCR comes from a human donor in good health. Some libraries in this study had Jurkat cell RNA spiked in. Source material: naive CD8+ T cells from blood, with Jurkat cell RNA spiked in. Described subset: FACS-sorted CD8+CD4-CCR7+CD45RA+ naive T cells. The CDR3 loop is CASSQDQGEVGEFF. The CDR3 bases are TGCGCCAGCAGCCAAGATCAAGGGGAAGTTGGGGAGTTCTTC.